This is a list of T cell receptor beta chains from one sample in a study of CD8 T cells in ankylosing spondylitis. TCRdb reanalysed the 5' RACE reads using MiXCR and keeps one entry per CDR3 protein. Of approximately 240,000 distinct CDR3 sequences detected, 20% to 30% appear once; the ten largest clones hold 0.5% to 0.75%. Sequencing was performed on blood, either unsorted or a sorted T cell fraction (not recorded which). The receptors were gathered from a male donor with ankylosing spondylitis or in good health (not recorded which). Each CDR3 is given with its conserved first and last residue. Fields, in order: J gene, V gene, clone size, CDR3 length, D gene, CDR3 DNA, CDR3 protein. A D gene is named only where the DNA matches it firmly. Where a row states a size, it is once, few, many or the class of an expanded clone; other rows omit it.

>TRBJ2-7|TRBV12-3/TRBV12-4|few|15|NA
TGTGCCAGCAGTTTGATTCCCGGGGGGCTATACGAGCAGTACTTC
CASSLIPGGLYEQYF
>TRBJ2-7|TRBV2|NA|15|TRBD1
TGTGCCAGCCGGACCGGGACAGGGTTGGGTTACGAGCAGTACTTC
CASRTGTGLGYEQYF
>TRBJ1-6|TRBV3-1|many|17|TRBD1
TGTGCCAGCAGCCACCGCACCGGGACAGGGGTAGGTTCACCCCTCCACTTT
CASSHRTGTGVGSPLHF
>TRBJ1-1|TRBV6-1|NA|13|NA
TGTGCCAGCAGCCGATCTGAGGGCACTGAAGCTTTCTTT
CASSRSEGTEAFF
>TRBJ1-1|TRBV29-1|NA|15|TRBD1
TGCAGCGCTTACCGGGACAGGGGGAGGAACACTGAAGCTTTCTTT
CSAYRDRGRNTEAFF
>TRBJ1-1|TRBV6-5|NA|11|NA
TGTGCCAGCAGTCGCCACACTGAAGCTTTCTTT
CASSRHTEAFF
>TRBJ2-7|TRBV6-1|NA|14|NA
TGTGCCAGCAGTAGGATGGGGGGCTCATACGAGCAGTACTTC
CASSRMGGSYEQYF
>TRBJ2-1|TRBV5-6|many|13|NA
TGTGCCAGCAGCTTCGCATTCCACAATGAGCAGTTCTTC
CASSFAFHNEQFF
>TRBJ2-5|TRBV18|many|14|NA
TGTGCCAGCTCACCACGGCAGGGGAGAGAGACCCAGTACTTC
CASSPRQGRETQYF
>TRBJ2-1|TRBV10-3|NA|18|TRBD2
TGTGCCATCAGTGGGGCTAGCGGGGGCTCCCCCTCCTACAATGAGCAGTTCTTC
CAISGASGGSPSYNEQFF
>TRBJ1-1|TRBV29-1|few|13|NA
TGCAGCGTTGAAGAGTCTCCGAACACTGAAGCTTTCTTT
CSVEESPNTEAFF
>TRBJ1-1|TRBV20-1|NA|13|NA
TGCAGTGCCCGGCGGGGCGGGAACACTGAAGCTTTCTTT
CSARRGGNTEAFF
>TRBJ1-5|TRBV12-3/TRBV12-4|NA|16|TRBD1
TGTGCCAGCACCGAGCAGGGGGCCCTTGGTAATCAGCCCCAGCATTTT
CASTEQGALGNQPQHF
>TRBJ2-5|TRBV10-3|few|14|TRBD1
TGTGCCATCAGTGAAGGACAGGGCCAAGAGACCCAGTACTTC
CAISEGQGQETQYF
>TRBJ2-7|TRBV6-1|NA|13|NA
TGTGCCAGCAGCCCCGCCTCAAACCGAGAGCAGTACTTC
CASSPASNREQYF
>TRBJ1-5|TRBV9|NA|11|NA
TGTGCCAGCAGCGTAGTTCAGCCCCAGCATTTT
CASSVVQPQHF
>TRBJ2-1|TRBV20-1|few|12|NA
TGCAGTGCCCCAGACAGAGGCCAGGGGCAGTTCTTC
CSAPDRGQGQFF